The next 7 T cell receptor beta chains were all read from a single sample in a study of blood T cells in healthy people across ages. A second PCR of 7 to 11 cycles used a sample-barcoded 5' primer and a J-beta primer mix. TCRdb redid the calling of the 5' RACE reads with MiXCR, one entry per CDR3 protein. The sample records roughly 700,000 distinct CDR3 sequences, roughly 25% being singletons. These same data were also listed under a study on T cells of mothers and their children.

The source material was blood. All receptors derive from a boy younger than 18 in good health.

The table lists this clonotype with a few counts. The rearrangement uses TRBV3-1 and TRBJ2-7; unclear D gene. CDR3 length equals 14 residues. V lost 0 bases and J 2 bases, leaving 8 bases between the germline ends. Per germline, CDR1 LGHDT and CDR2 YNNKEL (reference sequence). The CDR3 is CASSQDGPTYEQYF. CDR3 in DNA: TGTGCCAGCAGCCAAGACGGGCCGACCTACGAGCAGTACTTC.

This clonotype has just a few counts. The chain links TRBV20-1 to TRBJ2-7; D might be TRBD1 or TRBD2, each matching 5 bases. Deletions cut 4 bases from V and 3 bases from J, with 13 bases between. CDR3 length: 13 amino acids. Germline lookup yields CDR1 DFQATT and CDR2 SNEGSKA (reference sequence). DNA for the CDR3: TGCAGTGCTACCCGGGACGGAGTCTACGAGCAGTACTTC. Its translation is CSATRDGVYEQYF.

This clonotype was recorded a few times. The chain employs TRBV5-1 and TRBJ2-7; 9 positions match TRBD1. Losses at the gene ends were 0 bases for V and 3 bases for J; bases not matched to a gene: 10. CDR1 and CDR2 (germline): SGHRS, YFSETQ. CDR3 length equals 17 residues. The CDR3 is CASSLATDRGRDYEQYF. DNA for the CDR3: TGCGCCAGCAGCTTGGCAACGGACAGGGGACGGGACTACGAGCAGTACTTC.

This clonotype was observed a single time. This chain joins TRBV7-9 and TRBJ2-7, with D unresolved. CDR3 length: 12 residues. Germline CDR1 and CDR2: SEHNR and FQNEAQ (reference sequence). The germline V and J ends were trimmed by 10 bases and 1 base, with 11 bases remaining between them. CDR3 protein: CAITAMSYEQYF. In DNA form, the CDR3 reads TGTGCCATTACAGCTATGTCCTACGAGCAGTACTTC.

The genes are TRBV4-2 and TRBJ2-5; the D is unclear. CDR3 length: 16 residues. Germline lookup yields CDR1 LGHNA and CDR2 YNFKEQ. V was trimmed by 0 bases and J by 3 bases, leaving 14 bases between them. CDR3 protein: CASSQDSTDLEETQYF. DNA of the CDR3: TGTGCCAGCAGCCAAGATAGTACAGATTTGGAAGAGACCCAGTACTTC.

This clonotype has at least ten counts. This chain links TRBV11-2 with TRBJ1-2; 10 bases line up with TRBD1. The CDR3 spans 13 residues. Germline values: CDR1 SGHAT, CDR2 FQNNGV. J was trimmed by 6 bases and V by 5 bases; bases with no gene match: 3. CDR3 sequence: CASSLTGGNGYTF. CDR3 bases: TGTGCCAGCAGCCTGACAGGGGGCAATGGCTACACCTTC.

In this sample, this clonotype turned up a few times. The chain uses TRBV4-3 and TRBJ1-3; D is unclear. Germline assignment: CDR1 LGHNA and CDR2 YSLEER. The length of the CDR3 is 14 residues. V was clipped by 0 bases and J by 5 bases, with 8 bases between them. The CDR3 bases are TGCGCCAGCAGCCAAGATTATGATCGAAACACCATATATTTT. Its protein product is CASSQDYDRNTIYF.